This TCR beta chain is from a study of cytomegalovirus exposure and HLA in healthy donors. Study-wide results and limits: In an earlier analysis, about 87% or about 30%: the productive usage of most TCR beta V segments. Reportedly, cytomegalovirus status was diagnosed with high sensitivity and specificity. In a later analysis, donors in an Asian-associated ancestry cluster reportedly had fewer N-insertions in productive TCRs than the cohort mean.

Trimming took off 5 bases at V and 4 bases at J, with 21 bases between the two ends. Looked up from germline, CDR1 is MNHEY and CDR2 is SMNVEV (reference sequence). The CDR3 loop spans 16 amino acids. This PCR relied on a set of 60 Vbeta primers and 13 Jbeta primers. Repertoires were generated with immunoSEQ multiplex PCR, while TCRdb's copy carries only in-frame clones and drops some. This table has 200,000 or so clones, 75% to 90% appearing once. For this clone: Its antigen is still unknown.

This sequence joins TRBV27 and TRBJ2-7, with D possibly matching TRBD2 (6 bases). The clonotype comes from a man aged 35-49 years in good health and CMV-seropositive. Input material: PBMCs. CDR3 sequence (DNA): TGTGCCAGCAGTACTCGGGACGGTCGGGGAGGTTACGAGCAGTACTTC. Translated: CASSTRDGRGGYEQYF.